This entry is about one T cell receptor (beta chain). The antigen remains undetermined. MiXCR, run by TCRdb on the reads, gives a single entry per CDR3 protein. The data show 600,000 to 800,000 distinct CDR3 sequences, with approximately 24% seen just once and less than 9.5% held by the top ten. This sample is drawn from a study of T cell repertoires in cytomegalovirus infection. On the study more broadly: Indicated by public TCR beta signatures were CMV infection and matching HLA type.

CDR3 size: 16 residues. The V end was cut by 1 base, the J end by 4 bases, with 16 bases between. The study, taken as a whole, reports: CMV-specific HLA-C-restricted TCR beta clonotypes dominated the ex vivo response. Adding up the frequency of public TCR beta families identified people who carried CMV plus the relevant HLA.

This rearrangement joins TRBV12-3 or TRBV12-4 to TRBJ2-5; either TRBD1 or TRBD2 may fit D (6 bases each). The TCR originated in a human donor in good health (CMV status not recorded). Some clones in this sample may be carry-over from other donors' samples. Sequencing was done on a sample of CD8+ T cells from PBMCs. DNA of the CDR3: TGTGCCAGCAGTTTAGAGTTCTTGGGGGGCAGAGAGACCCAGTACTTC. Translated: CASSLEFLGGRETQYF.